Following are 30 T cell receptor beta chains from one sample sequenced in a study of a mutant IDH1 vaccine in newly diagnosed glioma. Using immunoSEQ multiplex PCR, the repertoire was profiled, and TCRdb retains in-frame clones only, with some absent. The table has roughly 74,000 clones, more than 70% seen once; the top ten hold over 0.7%. Documented time point: week 23, last vaccination. Vaccinated patients received 300 ug of mutant IDH1 20-mer peptide per dose, with topical imiquimod. No antigens are known for them. The starting material was PBMCs, obtained from a glioma patient whose treatment included an IDH1 peptide vaccine. These TCRs come from a woman in her forties or fifties with glioma.

This clone was detected a few times. The chain couples TRBV5-1 to TRBJ1-1, with D uncertain. The V end lost 4 bases, the J end lost 0 bases, and 16 bases lay between the germline ends. In germline, CDR1 is SGHRS, CDR2 YFSETQ. The CDR3 has 16 residues. CDR3 nucleotide sequence: TGCGCCAGCAGCCCTTCTGCGTTTGGGGTGAACACTGAAGCTTTCTTT. This sequence encodes CASSPSAFGVNTEAFF.

The V gene is TRBV6-5, the J gene TRBJ2-5; the D call may be TRBD1 or TRBD2 (5 bases each). The CDR3 has 14 residues. The germline V and J ends were trimmed by 2 bases and 7 bases, with 14 bases remaining between them. The germline gives CDR1 MNHEY, CDR2 SVGAGI. The CDR3 bases are TGTGCCAGCAGTTACAGAGGGGTAACGGGGACCCAGTACTTC. Residues: CASSYRGVTGTQYF.

CDR3 region: CASSGGSSYEQYF. CDR3 DNA: TGTGCCAGCAGCGGCGGTAGCTCCTACGAGCAGTACTTC. The chain recombines TRBV9 with TRBJ2-7; D is uncertain. CDR3 size: 13 residues. V was clipped by 3 bases and J by 0 bases, with 7 bases between them. Germline V gene lookup returns CDR1 SGDLS and CDR2 YYNGEE.

The chain uses TRBV4-1 and TRBJ2-3; the D call may be TRBD1 or TRBD2 (5 bases each). V shed 3 bases and J shed 2 bases, with 9 bases lying between them. CDR3 size: 14 residues. In germline, CDR1 is MGHRA, CDR2 YSYEKL. The CDR3 sequence: CASSQGRNTDTQYF. The CDR3 DNA reads TGCGCCAGCAGCCAGGGACGGAACACAGATACGCAGTATTTT.

The DNA of the CDR3 is TGTGCCAGCAGCGTCATAAGTCAACCCGGGGAGCTGTTTTTT. Translation: CASSVISQPGELFF. The V and J genes are TRBV9 and TRBJ2-2; no clear D. The CDR3 runs to 14 residues. Trimming pared 2 bases from V and 6 bases from J, leaving 11 bases between. CDR1 and CDR2 from the germline V gene are SGDLS and YYNGEE.

J is TRBJ2-3 and V is TRBV6-6; no reliable D call. CDR3 length: 12 residues. V was pared by 10 bases and J by 7 bases, with 15 bases between. Germline V CDR1 and CDR2: MNHNY, SVGAGI (reference sequence). The CDR3 protein is CAIASWGNTQYF. DNA of the CDR3: TGTGCCATCGCTTCGTGGGGTAATACGCAGTATTTT.

Written as DNA, the CDR3 is TGTGCCAGCAGCGCCGGAGCGGGAGCTTACGAGCAGTACTTC. Protein sequence: CASSAGAGAYEQYF. The chain carries TRBV9 and TRBJ2-7; 8 bases line up with TRBD2. The germline V gene has CDR1 SGDLS and CDR2 YYNGEE. V was pared by 3 bases and J by 4 bases, with 6 bases of the junction left unmatched. The CDR3 spans 14 residues. The variable domain in full, completed from reference TRBV9 and TRBJ2-7, reads DSGVTQTPKHLITATGQRVTLRCSPRSGDLSVYWYQQSLDQGLQFLIQYYNGEERAKGNILERFSAQQFPDLHSELNLSSLELGDSALYFCASSAGAGAYEQYFGPGTRLTVT.

The chain's CDR3 is CASSQDSRVGTDTQYF. In nucleotides, the CDR3 is TGCGCCAGCAGCCAAGATTCGCGGGTCGGCACAGATACGCAGTATTTT. The chain links TRBV4-1 to TRBJ2-3; TRBD2 might be the D (5 bases). The germline gives CDR1 MGHRA, CDR2 YSYEKL. V was cut by 0 bases and J by 1 base, with 11 bases left in between. The CDR3 consists of 16 residues.

This clone was detected only a few times. The chain is built from TRBV27 and TRBJ1-5; 10 nucleotides line up with TRBD1. V dropped 2 bases and J dropped 9; count of bases not matched to a gene: 4. The CDR3 extends over 14 amino acids. CDR1 is MNHEY, CDR2 SMNVEV, per germline (reference sequence). The CDR3 protein is CASSLRTGGAPQHF. In nucleotides, the CDR3 is TGTGCCAGCAGTTTACGGACAGGGGGTGCGCCCCAGCATTTT.

In its sample, this clone was seen a few times. The chain is built from TRBV28 and TRBJ1-5, with D perhaps TRBD1 (6 bases). CDR1 MDHEN and CDR2 SYDVKM come from the germline V gene. The CDR3 is 17 residues long. Trimming left V 4 bases short and J 4 bases short, with 20 bases between. The CDR3 bases are TGTGCCAGCAGTTCGGTCCTGCTAGGGACACAAAATCAGCCCCAGCATTTT. Translating gives CASSSVLLGTQNQPQHF. The variable domain in full, completed from reference TRBV28 and TRBJ1-5, reads DVKVTQSSRYLVKRTGEKVFLECVQDMDHENMFWYRQDPGLGLRLIYFSYDVKMKEKGDIPEGYSVSREKKERFSLILESASTNQTSMYLCASSSVLLGTQNQPQHFGDGTRLSIL.

The J gene is TRBJ2-5, the V gene TRBV6-5; the match to TRBD2 covers 13 bases. The last part of the DNA fits TRBJ2-7 better; the J call may be wrong. Germline lookup yields CDR1 MNHEY and CDR2 SVGAGI. The CDR3 is made up of 15 amino acids. The CDR3 protein is CASSPGLAGANEQYF. The CDR3 coding sequence is TGTGCCAGCAGCCCCGGACTAGCGGGAGCCAACGAGCAGTACTTC.

This rearrangement joins TRBV28 to TRBJ2-1; 8 bases are a match to TRBD2. The ends lost 4 bases at V and 2 bases at J; junction bases unmatched: 4. This CDR3 has 15 amino acids. CDR1 and CDR2 (germline): MDHEN, SYDVKM. As DNA, the CDR3 is TGTGCCAGCAGTTCCCCAGCGGGAGCCTACAATGAGCAGTTCTTC. This codes for CASSSPAGAYNEQFF.

J is TRBJ1-1 and V is TRBV6-1, with 10 bases that match TRBD1. Germline V CDR1 and CDR2: MNHNS, SASEGT. This CDR3 has 13 amino acids. V gave up 4 bases and J gave up 11 bases; unmatched junction bases: 7. The CDR3 spells CASSARQGAVAFF. DNA of the CDR3: TGTGCCAGCAGTGCCAGACAGGGGGCGGTCGCTTTCTTT.

This chain joins TRBV28 and TRBJ2-3, with D uncertain. Germline-derived CDR1 and CDR2 are MDHEN and SYDVKM. The length of the CDR3 is 13 residues. The germline V and J ends were trimmed by 5 bases and 2 bases, with 8 bases remaining between them. This chain's CDR3 is CASSLGPTDTQYF. In DNA form, the CDR3 reads TGTGCCAGCAGTCTCGGGCCCACAGATACGCAGTATTTT.

The J gene is TRBJ1-5, the V gene TRBV4-1; TRBD1 matches 9 bases. Looked up from germline, CDR1 is MGHRA and CDR2 is YSYEKL. The trim removed 1 base at V and 2 bases at J, leaving 6 bases unmatched. This CDR3 spans 17 amino acids. CDR3 region: CASSQAGTGRRNQPQHF. Written as DNA, the CDR3 is TGCGCCAGCAGCCAAGCCGGGACAGGGAGGCGCAATCAGCCCCAGCATTTT.

The chain carries TRBV11-2 and TRBJ2-2; D ambiguous. V lost 11 bases to trimming and J lost 3 bases, with 10 bases between them. The CDR3 extends over 12 amino acids. Germline values: CDR1 SGHAT, CDR2 FQNNGV. CDR3: CADSSDTGELFF. CDR3 in DNA: TGTGCCGATAGCTCCGACACCGGGGAGCTGTTTTTT.

The chain uses TRBV10-1 and TRBJ1-1, with 8 bases lining up with TRBD1. V lost 4 bases to trimming and J lost 7 bases; unmatched junction nucleotides: 2. The V gene's germline CDR1 is WNHNN and CDR2 SYGVQD (reference sequence). This CDR3 is 12 amino acids long. This CDR3 reads CASSADRDEAFF. CDR3 DNA sequence: TGCGCCAGCAGTGCGGACAGGGATGAAGCTTTCTTT.

This clone was seen just once. The rearrangement links TRBV9 to TRBJ2-5; unclear D gene. CDR1 is SGDLS and CDR2 is YYNGEE in the germline V gene. The CDR3 has 13 residues. V lost 4 bases and J lost 5, with 12 bases in between. CDR3 sequence (DNA): TGTGCCAGCAGCCTGGGAAATGACGAGACCCAGTACTTC. It translates to CASSLGNDETQYF.

This clone has just a few counts. J is TRBJ1-1 and V is TRBV9, with 8 bases that match TRBD1. Per the germline V gene, CDR1 is SGDLS and CDR2 is YYNGEE. This CDR3 is built from 15 residues. J gave up 1 base and V 4 bases, and 6 bases lay outside the gene matches. As DNA, the CDR3 is TGTGCCAGCAGCCCGGGGACAGGTTCGAACACTGAAGCTTTCTTT. Its translation is CASSPGTGSNTEAFF. The full variable domain, with the rest looked up from reference TRBV9 and TRBJ1-1, is DSGVTQTPKHLITATGQRVTLRCSPRSGDLSVYWYQQSLDQGLQFLIQYYNGEERAKGNILERFSAQQFPDLHSELNLSSLELGDSALYFCASSPGTGSNTEAFFGQGTRLTVV.

This clone was seen only a few times. The rearrangement uses TRBV9 and TRBJ1-2, with 7 bases lining up with TRBD1. Per germline, CDR1 SGDLS and CDR2 YYNGEE. Trimming at V came to 2 bases and at J to 9 bases, leaving 13 bases not matched to a gene. This CDR3 spans 15 amino acids. The CDR3 nucleotides read TGTGCCAGCAGCGTCAGCGACAGGGTAGAAGGTAGCTACACCTTC. It translates to CASSVSDRVEGSYTF.

This chain links TRBV7-8 with TRBJ1-2, with D hard to call. Trimming removed 0 bases at V and 6 bases at J, with 5 bases between. In germline, CDR1 is SGHVS, CDR2 FQNEAQ. CDR3 length: 12 amino acids. This chain's CDR3 is CASSLAGDGYTF. The CDR3 nucleotides read TGTGCCAGCAGCTTAGCCGGCGATGGCTACACCTTC.

The chain couples TRBV2 to TRBJ1-6; no clear D gene. V was trimmed by 5 bases and J by 0 bases, leaving 5 bases between them. CDR3 length: 14 amino acids. Germline lookup yields CDR1 SNHLY and CDR2 FYNNEI. This chain's CDR3 is CASSPRSYNSPLHF. In DNA form, the CDR3 reads TGTGCCAGCAGTCCGCGCTCCTATAATTCACCCCTCCACTTT.

The chain combines TRBV18 with TRBJ2-7; 11 positions match TRBD2. The CDR3 covers 16 residues. The V and J ends lost 3 bases and 4 bases, in that order; junction bases with no gene match: 8. The germline V gene encodes CDR1 KGHSH and CDR2 LQKENI. In DNA, the CDR3 is TGTGCCAGCTCACCTGGCCCGGTAGCGGGAGGGTACGAGCAGTACTTC. Translation gives CASSPGPVAGGYEQYF.

The V and J genes are TRBV5-1 and TRBJ2-1; 8 bases map to TRBD1. Germline V gene lookup returns CDR1 SGHRS and CDR2 YFSETQ. CDR3 length: 14 residues. V lost 2 bases to trimming and J lost 5 bases; unmatched junction nucleotides: 3. This CDR3 is CASSLTGGHNEQFF. The CDR3 DNA sequence: TGCGCCAGCAGCTTAACAGGGGGGCACAATGAGCAGTTCTTC.

The chain is built from TRBV7-9 and TRBJ2-2, with TRBD1 matching 9 bases. Trimming took 6 bases from V and 3 from J; bases not matched to a gene: 5. CDR1 SEHNR and CDR2 FQNEAQ come from the germline V gene (reference sequence). The CDR3 runs to 15 residues. CDR3 sequence reads: CASSLDRGYTGELFF. The CDR3 nucleotides are TGTGCCAGCAGTCTGGACAGGGGCTACACCGGGGAGCTGTTTTTT. Filled out from reference TRBV7-9 and TRBJ2-2, the complete variable domain reads DTGVSQNPRHKITKRGQNVTFRCDPISEHNRLYWYRQTLGQGPEFLTYFQNEAQLEKSRLLSDRFSAERPKGSFSTLEIQRTEQGDSAMYLCASSLDRGYTGELFFGEGSRLTVL.

V gene TRBV28 combines with J gene TRBJ2-7; maybe TRBD1 (7 bases). The germline V and J ends were trimmed by 2 bases and 4 bases, with 12 bases remaining between them. Germline loops: CDR1 MDHEN, CDR2 SYDVKM. The CDR3 covers 14 residues. DNA of the CDR3: TGTGCCAGCAGTTTAGGAGGGGGCTCATACGAGCAGTACTTC. Its protein is CASSLGGGSYEQYF.

The chain joins TRBV10-3 to TRBJ2-1, with 7 bases lining up with TRBD1. The germline gives CDR1 ENHRY, CDR2 SYGVKD. V dropped 6 bases and J dropped 8; count of bases not matched to a gene: 7. There are 13 residues in the CDR3. In DNA form, the CDR3 reads TGTGCCATCAGACTAGACAGGGCGGATGAGCAGTTCTTC. Translating gives CAIRLDRADEQFF.

The V gene is TRBV18, the J gene TRBJ2-1; 13 positions agree with TRBD2. Germline V gene data show CDR1 as KGHSH and CDR2 as LQKENI. There are 16 residues in the CDR3. J lost 8 bases, V lost 2 bases, and 6 bases had no gene match. CDR3 DNA sequence: TGTGCCAGCTCACCAGGGACTAGCGGGAAGGTTGATGAGCAGTTCTTC. Its protein product is CASSPGTSGKVDEQFF. The complete variable domain, with remaining parts taken from reference TRBV18 and TRBJ2-1, reads NAGVMQNPRHLVRRRGQEARLRCSPMKGHSHVYWYRQLPEEGLKFMVYLQKENIIDESGMPKERFSAEFPKEGPSILRIQQVVRGDSAAYFCASSPGTSGKVDEQFFGPGTRLTVL.

The chain has TRBV5-6 and TRBJ1-2; D is ambiguous. Germline-derived CDR1 and CDR2 are SGHDT and YYEEEE. This CDR3 is built from 14 residues. V shed 1 base and J shed 4 bases, with 11 bases lying between them. CDR3 coding DNA: TGTGCCAGCAGCTTGAAGGGAATGGGCTATGGCTACACCTTC. Its translation: CASSLKGMGYGYTF.

V is TRBV7-3 and J is TRBJ2-2; no clear D gene. Germline CDR1 reads SGHTA; CDR2 reads FQGTGA. CDR3 size: 13 residues. Trimming removed 1 base from V and 4 bases from J, with 4 bases in between. Here the CDR3 DNA reads TGTGCCAGCAGCTTAAAGGCCACCGGGGAGCTGTTTTTT. The encoded protein is CASSLKATGELFF.